The rows below give T cell receptor beta chains drawn from one sample of a study of cytomegalovirus exposure and HLA in healthy donors. The repertoire was sequenced with immunoSEQ multiplex PCR; TCRdb's copy has only in-frame clones and lacks some. This sample yields about 140,000 clones, of which approximately 80% are seen a single time; about 1.5% belongs to the top ten. Input material: PBMCs. The receptor set was obtained from a man under 40 in good health and CMV-seropositive. Each CDR3 is given with its conserved first and last residue. A D gene is named only where the DNA matches it firmly.

v_call,j_call,d_call,cdr3_nt,cdr3_aa
TRBV7-3,TRBJ2-2,NA,TGTGCCAGCAAACGTGATTCCAGCGCCGGGGAGCTGTTTTTT,CASKRDSSAGELFF
TRBV11-2,TRBJ2-5,NA,TGTGCCAGCAGCTTACAGGGGGGCCAAGAGACCCAGTACTTC,CASSLQGGQETQYF
TRBV28,TRBJ2-5,TRBD2,TGTGCCAGCAGTTTATGGCTAGCGGGGGCAGGTAAAGAGACCCAGTACTTC,CASSLWLAGAGKETQYF
TRBV5-1,TRBJ2-7,TRBD1,TGCGCCAGCAGGCGCGGGACAGGGGACTACGAGCAGTACTTC,CASRRGTGDYEQYF
TRBV11-3,TRBJ2-7,TRBD1,TGTGCCAGCAGCCCCAGGACAGGCGACCTTCCCTACGAGCAGTACTTC,CASSPRTGDLPYEQYF
TRBV7-2,TRBJ1-2,NA,TGTGCCAGCAGCTTAGAGGGTCCAGGGTCAAACTATGGCTACACCTTC,CASSLEGPGSNYGYTF
TRBV11-3,TRBJ2-1,NA,TGTGCCAGCAGCTGGGGAGTGGGCTCCTACAATGAGCAGTTCTTC,CASSWGVGSYNEQFF
TRBV28,TRBJ1-2,TRBD1,TGTGCCAGCAGTCTGGGACAGACCGGTAACTATGGCTACACCTTC,CASSLGQTGNYGYTF
TRBV5-1,TRBJ1-4,NA,TGCGCCAGCAGCGCCTCAGGGGCTGGAGAAAAACTGTTTTTT,CASSASGAGEKLFF
TRBV6-5,TRBJ2-7,NA,TGTGCCAGCAGTTGGAGAGTCTCCTACGAGCAGTACTTC,CASSWRVSYEQYF
TRBV6-5,TRBJ2-7,TRBD2,TGTGCCAGCAGTTACTCAAGTCCGGGAGGGTCCTACGAGCAGTACTTC,CASSYSSPGGSYEQYF
TRBV6-5,TRBJ1-2,TRBD1,TGTGCCAGCAGACGCACAGGGGCTTTTAACTATGGCTACACCTTC,CASRRTGAFNYGYTF
TRBV9,TRBJ2-2,NA,TGTGCCAGCAGCCCTTTCCGGGGAGCAAACACCGGGGAGCTGTTTTTT,CASSPFRGANTGELFF
TRBV27,TRBJ2-7,NA,TGTGCCAGCAGTACCTTTCCGGGTCCTAGCTACGAGCAGTACTTC,CASSTFPGPSYEQYF
TRBV29-1,TRBJ2-3,TRBD2,TGCAGCGGTGGGACTAGCTCATTAGATACGCAGTATTTT,CSGGTSSLDTQYF
TRBV7-3,TRBJ2-5,NA,TGTGCCAGCAGCTTAAACGGGGGACAAGAGACCCAGTACTTC,CASSLNGGQETQYF
TRBV5-4,TRBJ1-3,TRBD1,TGTGCCAGCAGCCCTACTGACCGGACAGGGGCCGGAAACACCATATATTTT,CASSPTDRTGAGNTIYF
TRBV27,TRBJ2-3,NA,TGTGCCAGCAGTCACGTGGCGGGGCACACAGATACGCAGTATTTT,CASSHVAGHTDTQYF